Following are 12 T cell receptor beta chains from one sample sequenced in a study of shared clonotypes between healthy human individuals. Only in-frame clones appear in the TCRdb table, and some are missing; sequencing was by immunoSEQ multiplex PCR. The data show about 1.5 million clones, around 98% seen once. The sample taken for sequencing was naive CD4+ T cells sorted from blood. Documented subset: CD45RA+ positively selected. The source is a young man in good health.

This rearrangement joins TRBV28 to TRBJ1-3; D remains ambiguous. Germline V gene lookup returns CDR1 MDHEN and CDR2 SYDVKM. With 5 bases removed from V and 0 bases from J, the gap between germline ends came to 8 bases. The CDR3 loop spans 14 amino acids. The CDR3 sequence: CASSPRPSGNTIYF. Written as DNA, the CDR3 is TGTGCCAGCAGTCCGAGACCCTCTGGAAACACCATATATTTT.

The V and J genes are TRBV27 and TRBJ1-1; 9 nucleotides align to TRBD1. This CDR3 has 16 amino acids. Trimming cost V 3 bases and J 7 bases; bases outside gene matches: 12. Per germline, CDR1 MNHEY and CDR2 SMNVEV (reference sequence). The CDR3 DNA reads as TGTGCCAGCAGTTTCCTATCCCTCCCGACAGGGGGTGAAGCTTTCTTT. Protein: CASSFLSLPTGGEAFF.

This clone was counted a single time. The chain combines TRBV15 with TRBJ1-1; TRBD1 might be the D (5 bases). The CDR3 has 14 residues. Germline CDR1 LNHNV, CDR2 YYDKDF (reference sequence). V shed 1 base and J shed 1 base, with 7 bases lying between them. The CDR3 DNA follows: TGTGCCACCAGCAGAGTAGGGGAGAACACTGAAGCTTTCTTT. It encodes CATSRVGENTEAFF.

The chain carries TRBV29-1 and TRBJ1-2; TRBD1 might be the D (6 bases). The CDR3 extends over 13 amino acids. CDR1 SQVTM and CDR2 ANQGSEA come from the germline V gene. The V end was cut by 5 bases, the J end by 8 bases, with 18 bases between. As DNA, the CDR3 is TGCAGCGTTTATCCTGTGGGGGGCGCAGGCTACACCTTC. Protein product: CSVYPVGGAGYTF.

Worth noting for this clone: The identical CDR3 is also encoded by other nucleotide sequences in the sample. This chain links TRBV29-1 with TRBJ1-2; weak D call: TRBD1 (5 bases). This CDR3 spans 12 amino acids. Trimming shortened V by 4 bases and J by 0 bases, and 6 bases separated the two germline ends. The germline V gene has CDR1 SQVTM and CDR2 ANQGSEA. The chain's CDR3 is CSVGQTNYGYTF. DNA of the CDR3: TGCAGCGTTGGACAGACTAACTATGGCTACACCTTC.

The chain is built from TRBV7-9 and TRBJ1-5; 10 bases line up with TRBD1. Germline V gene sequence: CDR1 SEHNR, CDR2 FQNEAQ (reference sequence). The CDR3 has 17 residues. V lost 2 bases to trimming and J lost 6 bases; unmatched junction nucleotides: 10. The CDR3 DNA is TGTGCCAGCAGCTTATCGGGGACAGGGGTTATTGGTCAGCCCCAGCATTTT. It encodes CASSLSGTGVIGQPQHF.

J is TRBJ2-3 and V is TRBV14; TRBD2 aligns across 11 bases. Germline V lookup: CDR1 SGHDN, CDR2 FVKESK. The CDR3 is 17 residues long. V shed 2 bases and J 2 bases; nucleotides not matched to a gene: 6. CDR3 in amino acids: CASSQPGTSGFTDTQYF. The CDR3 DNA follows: TGTGCCAGCAGCCAACCCGGGACTAGCGGCTTCACAGATACGCAGTATTTT.

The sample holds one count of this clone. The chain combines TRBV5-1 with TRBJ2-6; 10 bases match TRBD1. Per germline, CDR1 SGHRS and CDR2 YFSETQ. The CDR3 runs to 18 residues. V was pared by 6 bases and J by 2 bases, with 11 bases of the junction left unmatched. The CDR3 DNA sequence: TGCGCCAGCACTTCAACCGACAGGGGGCGAGCTGGGGCCAACGTCCTGACTTTC. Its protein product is CASTSTDRGRAGANVLTF.

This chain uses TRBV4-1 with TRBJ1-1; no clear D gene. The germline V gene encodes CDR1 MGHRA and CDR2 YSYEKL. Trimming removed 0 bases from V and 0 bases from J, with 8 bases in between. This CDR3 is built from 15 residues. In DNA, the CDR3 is TGCGCCAGCAGCCAAGATCCTGCAATGAACACTGAAGCTTTCTTT. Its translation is CASSQDPAMNTEAFF.

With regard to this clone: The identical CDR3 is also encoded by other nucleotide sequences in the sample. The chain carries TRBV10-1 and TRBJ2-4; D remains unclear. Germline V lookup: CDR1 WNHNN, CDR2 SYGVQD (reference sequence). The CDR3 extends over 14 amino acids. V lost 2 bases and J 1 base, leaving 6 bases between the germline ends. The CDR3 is CASSEGGAKNIQYF. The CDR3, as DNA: TGCGCCAGCAGTGAGGGTGGGGCCAAAAACATTCAGTACTTC.

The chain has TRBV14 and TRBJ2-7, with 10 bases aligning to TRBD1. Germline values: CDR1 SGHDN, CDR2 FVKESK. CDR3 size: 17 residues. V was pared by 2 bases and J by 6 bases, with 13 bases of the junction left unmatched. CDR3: CASSQRAPGQGTGEQYF. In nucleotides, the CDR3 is TGTGCCAGCAGCCAACGAGCTCCGGGACAGGGGACGGGCGAGCAGTACTTC.

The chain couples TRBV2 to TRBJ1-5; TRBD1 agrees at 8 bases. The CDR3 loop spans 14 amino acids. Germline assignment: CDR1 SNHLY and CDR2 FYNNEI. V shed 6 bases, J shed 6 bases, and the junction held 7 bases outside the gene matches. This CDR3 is CASSHDRGGQPQHF. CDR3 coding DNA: TGTGCCAGCAGCCACGACAGGGGTGGTCAGCCCCAGCATTTT.